The entry below gives a single T cell receptor (beta chain) sequence along with its context. The sample belongs to a study of blood T cell repertoires in COVID-19. At the level of the study: Specimens from acute and convalescent COVID-19 originated in the United States, Italy and Spain. Sources were T cells, B-cell-depleted T cells, or PBMCs; the material itself was cDNA or gDNA.

This CDR3 spans 14 amino acids. The V gene's germline CDR1 is LNHDA and CDR2 SQIVND (reference sequence). The V and J ends lost 3 bases and 7 bases respectively, with 12 bases between them. In the authors' methods: The authors estimated nucleated cell counts from reference gene primer amplification. Generated by immunoSEQ multiplex PCR, the TCRdb table keeps only in-frame clones and is missing some. V, J and clone size are taken as reported in that table, and D and trimming were inferred from the DNA itself. The repertoire has some 290,000 clones, 80% to 90% of them found once; the top ten carry about 12%. Patients in Seattle were enrolled during active infection, then followed longitudinally.

Sequencing used peripheral blood. The chain uses TRBV19 and TRBJ1-4, with no clear D. The source is a woman aged 25 to 39 with COVID-19, enrolled during active disease. This CDR3 reads CASSIGPVGEKLFF. In DNA, the CDR3 is TGTGCCAGTAGTATTGGTCCGGTCGGTGAAAAACTGTTTTTT.